One and the same sample provided the 23 T cell receptor beta chains below, sequenced in a study of T cells after yellow fever vaccination. TCRdb reprocessed the 5' RACE reads via MiXCR and lists one record per CDR3 protein. Counted here are around 110,000 distinct CDR3 sequences, roughly 8.9% occurring once; the ten biggest clones make up around 25%. Here the sequenced sample was CD8+ T cells sorted from PBMCs, taken 45 days after the yellow fever booster vaccination. All receptors come from a man aged 25-45 years who received the YFV17D yellow fever vaccine.

This clonotype was seen a few times. This chain links TRBV12-5 with TRBJ2-7; D unclear. The V gene's germline CDR1 is LGHNT and CDR2 FRNRAP. The CDR3 totals 11 residues. V was shortened by 2 bases and J by 4 bases, with 3 bases between the two germline ends. DNA of the CDR3: TGTGCTAGTGGTTTGAGATACGAGCAGTACTTC. It translates to CASGLRYEQYF. The full variable domain, completed using reference TRBV12-5 and TRBJ2-7, is DARVTQTPRHKVTEMGQEVTMRCQPILGHNTVFWYRQTMMQGLELLAYFRNRAPLDDSGMPKDRFSAEMPDATLATLKIQPSEPRDSAVYFCASGLRYEQYFGPGTRLTVT.

This clonotype was detected many times. The chain employs TRBV6-1 and TRBJ2-1; D is perhaps TRBD2 (5 bases). Looked up from germline, CDR1 is MNHNS and CDR2 is SASEGT. The CDR3 has 13 amino acids. Trimming took 5 bases from V and 7 from J, leaving 12 bases between them. CDR3 sequence reads: CASSPLALNEQFF. DNA for the CDR3: TGTGCCAGCAGTCCCCTAGCTCTAAATGAGCAGTTCTTC.

The chain is built from TRBV5-4 and TRBJ2-1; 8 bases map to TRBD2. The V gene's germline CDR1 is SGHNT and CDR2 YYREEE (reference sequence). The J segment lost 6 bases and the V segment lost 2 bases, leaving 7 bases of the junction unmatched. This CDR3 has 15 amino acids. CDR3 residues: CASSFSWTSTNEQFF. The CDR3 DNA follows: TGTGCCAGCAGCTTTTCTTGGACTAGCACCAATGAGCAGTTCTTC.

This clonotype was observed many times. The chain links TRBV7-2 to TRBJ2-7, with 9 positions matching TRBD2. V gave up 8 bases and J gave up 5 bases; unmatched junction bases: 10. Per the germline V gene, CDR1 is SGHTA and CDR2 is FQGNSA. CDR3 size: 14 residues. CDR3 amino acids: CASSFAGGHDEQYF. The CDR3 DNA follows: TGTGCCAGCTCCTTTGCGGGAGGGCACGACGAGCAGTACTTC.

The chain has TRBV4-3 and TRBJ2-5; 10 positions agree with TRBD1. The CDR3 covers 15 residues. Germline V gene sequence: CDR1 LGHNA, CDR2 YSLEER. With 1 base clipped from V and 5 bases from J, the junction kept 4 bases outside the gene matches. The CDR3 bases are TGCGCCAGCAGCCAAGGACAGGGGGCCGGGGAGACCCAGTACTTC. Residues: CASSQGQGAGETQYF.

The table lists this clonotype with a few counts. The chain employs TRBV4-2 and TRBJ2-7; D possibly corresponds to TRBD2 (5 bases). CDR3 length: 17 amino acids. The V end lost 1 base, the J end lost 1 base, and 17 bases lay between the germline ends. Germline V gives CDR1 LGHNA, CDR2 YNFKEQ. The CDR3 is CASSQAEEASPSYEQYF. The CDR3, as DNA: TGTGCCAGCAGCCAAGCGGAGGAGGCCTCTCCTTCCTACGAGCAGTACTTC.

This clonotype was observed at least ten times. The gene calls are TRBV27 and TRBJ2-1; TRBD2 is a possible D gene (5 bases). The CDR3 has 13 amino acids. CDR1 and CDR2 from the germline V gene are MNHEY and SMNVEV (reference sequence). The V and J ends lost 5 bases and 5 bases respectively, with 10 bases between them. As DNA, the CDR3 is TGTGCCAGCAGTCCGGGATGGGACAATGAGCAGTTCTTC. Translated, it gives CASSPGWDNEQFF.

The V and J genes are TRBV12-3 or TRBV12-4 and TRBJ1-5; D gene ambiguous. Trimming took off 7 bases at V and 3 bases at J, with 25 bases between the two ends. The CDR3 length is 18 residues. CDR3 bases: TGTGCCAGCACCTCCTCGACTGCAGATCTATCCCCCAATCAGCCCCAGCATTTT. Translating it yields CASTSSTADLSPNQPQHF.

Ten or more counts support this clonotype. This chain uses TRBV29-1 with TRBJ2-1; D may be TRBD1 (6 bases). The CDR3 sequence is 13 residues long. The germline CDR1 and CDR2 sequences are SQVTM and ANQGSEA. Between the trimmed V and J ends, which lost 5 bases and 7 bases, there was a span of 15 bases. The CDR3 DNA follows: TGCAGCGTTCGGGCAGGGGATGGTAATGAGCAGTTCTTC. It translates to CSVRAGDGNEQFF.

This clonotype has ten or more counts. CDR3 nucleotides: TGTGCCAGCAGCGGATCCGGGACAACAAATGAGCAGTTCTTC. Translating gives CASSGSGTTNEQFF. The chain combines TRBV9 with TRBJ2-1, with TRBD1 as a possible D gene (6 bases). The germline V gene encodes CDR1 SGDLS and CDR2 YYNGEE. Trimming took 3 bases from V and 7 from J, leaving 14 bases between them. The CDR3 consists of 14 residues.

This clonotype showed up many times. The V and J genes are TRBV27 and TRBJ2-3, with D perhaps matching TRBD2 (6 bases). V was shortened by 2 bases and J by 0 bases, with 12 bases between the two germline ends. This CDR3 contains 16 residues. CDR1 MNHEY and CDR2 SMNVEV come from the germline V gene (reference sequence). CDR3 region: CASSLHLALSTDTQYF. The DNA of the CDR3 is TGTGCCAGCAGTTTACACCTAGCGCTTAGCACAGATACGCAGTATTTT.

The sample holds a few counts of this clonotype. V and J are TRBV12-3 or TRBV12-4 and TRBJ2-1, with 11 bases fitting TRBD2. After removal of 8 bases from V and 5 bases from J, the junction contained 11 bases not matched to a gene. The CDR3 has 16 residues. CDR3 nucleotide sequence: TGTGCCAGCCGATGGGGACTAGCGGACGAGAACAATGAGCAGTTCTTC. Translation: CASRWGLADENNEQFF.

Written as DNA, the CDR3 is TGTGCCAGCAGCAAGGGACTAGGGGAGGATACGCAGTATTTT. It specifies CASSKGLGEDTQYF. V is TRBV5-4 and J is TRBJ2-3; 8 bases agree with TRBD2. Germline-derived CDR1 and CDR2 are SGHNT and YYREEE (reference sequence). V was clipped by 4 bases and J by 6 bases; unmatched bases: 7. This CDR3 has 14 amino acids. The complete variable domain, with remaining parts taken from reference TRBV5-4 and TRBJ2-3, reads ETGVTQSPTHLIKTRGQQVTLRCSSQSGHNTVSWYQQALGQGPQFIFQYYREEENGRGNFPPRFSGLQFPNYSSELNVNALELDDSALYLCASSKGLGEDTQYFGPGTRLTVL.

The sample holds many counts of this clonotype. The J gene is TRBJ2-1, the V gene TRBV6-5; D gene unclear. This CDR3 contains 16 residues. Germline values: CDR1 MNHEY, CDR2 SVGAGI. Trimming took 0 bases from V and 6 from J, leaving 15 bases between them. CDR3 amino acids: CASSYSTDSWVNEQFF. CDR3 DNA sequence: TGTGCCAGCAGTTACTCCACAGATAGCTGGGTCAATGAGCAGTTCTTC.

This clonotype was seen many times. The chain employs TRBV5-1 and TRBJ2-7; possibly TRBD2 for D (6 bases). CDR1 is SGHRS and CDR2 is YFSETQ in the germline V gene. The V end lost 3 bases, the J end lost 3 bases, and 13 bases lay between the germline ends. The CDR3 is made up of 14 amino acids. The DNA of the CDR3 is TGCGCCAGCAGCTCTCCGGGACTGGACTACGAGCAGTACTTC. Translated, it gives CASSSPGLDYEQYF.

This clonotype was found many times. The chain couples TRBV12-3 or TRBV12-4 to TRBJ2-7; D is unresolved. The CDR3 length is 11 residues. Trimming took off 2 bases at V and 3 bases at J, with 2 bases between the two ends. CDR3: CASSLNYEQYF. CDR3 DNA sequence: TGTGCCAGCAGTTTAAACTACGAGCAGTACTTC.

This clonotype was seen a handful of times. The chain joins TRBV12-3 or TRBV12-4 to TRBJ2-1; the D gene could be TRBD1 or TRBD2 (5 bases each). The CDR3 sequence is 16 residues long. Between the trimmed V and J ends, which lost 10 bases and 8 bases, there was a span of 27 bases. The CDR3 loop reads CATEPAVGTGGDEQFF. In nucleotides, the CDR3 is TGTGCCACGGAACCGGCCGTAGGGACGGGCGGCGATGAGCAGTTCTTC.

This clonotype came up many times. The chain recombines TRBV6-2 or TRBV6-3 with TRBJ2-2, with 13 bases fitting TRBD2. The V and J ends lost 5 bases and 7 bases, in that order; junction bases with no gene match: 4. There are 15 residues in the CDR3. CDR1 MNHEY and CDR2 SVGEGT come from the germline V gene. Here the CDR3 reads CASSGLAGVIGELFF. The CDR3 DNA is TGTGCCAGCAGTGGACTAGCGGGAGTGATCGGGGAGCTGTTTTTT.

To note about this clonotype: A single base separates this from a much larger clone, so it may be a read error. J is TRBJ2-3 and V is TRBV20-1, with D perhaps assigned TRBD1 or TRBD2 (5 bases each). Trimming stripped 3 bases from V and 1 base from J, with 11 bases between. Germline CDR1 and CDR2: DFQATT and SNEGSKA (reference sequence). The CDR3 is made up of 14 amino acids. CDR3 in amino acids: CSASRGWGTDTQYF. CDR3 DNA: TGCAGTGCTAGCCGGGGCTGGGGCACAGATACGCAGTATTTT.

V and J are TRBV27 and TRBJ2-1; maybe TRBD1 (6 bases). Trimming removed 1 base from V and 3 bases from J, with 7 bases in between. CDR3 length equals 14 residues. Germline loops: CDR1 MNHEY, CDR2 SMNVEV (reference sequence). The DNA of the CDR3 is TGTGCCAGCAGTTTATGGACAGACTACAATGAGCAGTTCTTC. As protein: CASSLWTDYNEQFF.

V gene TRBV5-6 combines with J gene TRBJ2-7, with TRBD1 identical over 12 bases. J lost 2 bases, V lost 4 bases, and 10 bases had no gene match. Germline V CDR1 and CDR2: SGHDT, YYEEEE. The CDR3 consists of 17 residues. The CDR3 spells CASSGGTGGSTTYEQYF. Here the CDR3 DNA reads TGTGCCAGCAGCGGCGGGACAGGGGGCTCTACGACCTACGAGCAGTACTTC.

This sequence joins TRBV7-9 and TRBJ2-7, with D perhaps matching TRBD2 (5 bases). V was shortened by 5 bases and J by 6 bases, with 20 bases between the two germline ends. Germline V gives CDR1 SEHNR, CDR2 FQNEAQ (reference sequence). The CDR3 sequence is 15 residues long. Here the CDR3 reads CASSRTLAGRVEQYF. The CDR3 DNA reads as TGTGCCAGCAGCCGAACGCTAGCTGGAAGGGTCGAGCAGTACTTC.

The sample holds a few counts of this clonotype. The chain carries TRBV6-2 or TRBV6-3 and TRBJ1-2; D not resolved. This CDR3 spans 11 amino acids. Per germline, CDR1 MNHEY and CDR2 SVGEGT. Trimming took off 6 bases at V and 3 bases at J, with 5 bases between the two ends. DNA for the CDR3: TGTGCCAGCAGGGACGACTATGGCTACACCTTC. This codes for CASRDDYGYTF.